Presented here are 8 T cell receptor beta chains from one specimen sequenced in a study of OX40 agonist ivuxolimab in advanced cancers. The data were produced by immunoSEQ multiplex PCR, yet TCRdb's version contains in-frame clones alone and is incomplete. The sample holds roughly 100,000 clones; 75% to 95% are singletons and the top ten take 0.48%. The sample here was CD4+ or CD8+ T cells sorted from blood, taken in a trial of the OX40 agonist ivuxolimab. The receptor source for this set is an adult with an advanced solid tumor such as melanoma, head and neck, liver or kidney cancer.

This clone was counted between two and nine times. The CDR3 nucleotides are TGTGCCAGCAGGCCGAAACAGGGGGGGAACACTGAAGCTTTCTTT. Protein product: CASRPKQGGNTEAFF. The rearrangement joins TRBV7-9 to TRBJ1-1; 8 nucleotides line up with TRBD1. Germline V CDR1 and CDR2: SEHNR, FQNEAQ (reference sequence). Unmatched junction bases numbered 7, after V lost 6 bases and J lost 1 base. This CDR3 is 15 amino acids long.

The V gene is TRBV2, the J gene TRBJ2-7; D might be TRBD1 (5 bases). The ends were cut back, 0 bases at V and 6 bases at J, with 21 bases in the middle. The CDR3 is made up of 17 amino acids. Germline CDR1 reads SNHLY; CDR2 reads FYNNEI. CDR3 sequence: CASSEALFNPQGFEQYF. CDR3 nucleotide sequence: TGTGCCAGCAGTGAAGCGCTTTTCAATCCTCAGGGTTTCGAGCAGTACTTC.

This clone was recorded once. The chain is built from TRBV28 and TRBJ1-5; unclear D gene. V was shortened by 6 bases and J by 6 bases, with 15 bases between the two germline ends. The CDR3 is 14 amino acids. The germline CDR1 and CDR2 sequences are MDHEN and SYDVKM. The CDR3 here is CASSPLWGSQPQHF. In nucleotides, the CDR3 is TGTGCCAGCAGCCCGTTGTGGGGTAGTCAGCCCCAGCATTTT.

The CDR3 DNA is TGCGCCAGCAGTCACCCGGGGGGGACAGGGAGACCCGTGGGCTACACCTTC. Encoded protein: CASSHPGGTGRPVGYTF. The chain couples TRBV23-1 to TRBJ1-2; 9 bases agree with TRBD1. TRBV23-1 is flagged as an ORF with uncertain function. Unmatched junction bases numbered 16, after V lost 3 bases and J lost 8 bases. The CDR3 is made up of 17 amino acids.

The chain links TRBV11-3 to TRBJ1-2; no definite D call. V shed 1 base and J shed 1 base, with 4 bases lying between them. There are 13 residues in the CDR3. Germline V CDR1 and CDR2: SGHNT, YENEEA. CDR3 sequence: CASSLGGNYGYTF. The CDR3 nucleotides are TGTGCCAGCAGCTTAGGCGGTAACTATGGCTACACCTTC.

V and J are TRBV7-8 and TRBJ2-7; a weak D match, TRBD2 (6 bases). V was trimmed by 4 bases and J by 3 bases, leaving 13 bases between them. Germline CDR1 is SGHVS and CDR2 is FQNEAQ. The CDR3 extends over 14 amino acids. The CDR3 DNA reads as TGTGCCAGCAGCTCCCGCGGGGCTGGCTACGAGCAGTACTTC. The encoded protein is CASSSRGAGYEQYF.

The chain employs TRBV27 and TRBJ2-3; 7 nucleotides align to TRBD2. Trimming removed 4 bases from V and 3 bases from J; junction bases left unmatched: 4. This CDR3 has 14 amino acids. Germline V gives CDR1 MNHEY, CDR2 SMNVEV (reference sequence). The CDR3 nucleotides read TGTGCCAGCAGTTCCGGGGGGTGGACAGATACGCAGTATTTT. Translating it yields CASSSGGWTDTQYF.

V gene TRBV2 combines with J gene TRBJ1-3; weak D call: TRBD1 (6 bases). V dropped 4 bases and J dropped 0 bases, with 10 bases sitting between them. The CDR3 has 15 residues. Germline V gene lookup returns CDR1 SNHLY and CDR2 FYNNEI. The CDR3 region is CASSVTGNSGNTIYF. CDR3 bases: TGTGCCAGCAGTGTTACAGGGAACTCTGGAAACACCATATATTTT.